A selection of T cell receptor beta chains follows, all from one sample in a study of regulatory T cells in long-lasting Graves disease. TCRdb reanalysed the multiplex PCR reads using MiXCR and keeps one entry per CDR3 protein. This sample carries hundreds of thousands of distinct CDR3 sequences, roughly 15% of them seen once, and the ten largest clones take approximately 20%. These same data were also listed under a study on T cells in Graves' hyperthyroidism and ophthalmopathy.

Sequencing was performed on peripheral blood mononuclear cells (PBMCs), taken at new diagnosis, from a patient treated with antithyroid drugs. The source is a woman in her twenties or thirties with Graves disease. The CDR3 runs from the conserved cysteine through the conserved F or W. D genes are given only for firm matches. Clone size is given for some rows only: seen once, a few or many times, or a class if the clone is expanded.

clone_size: few
v_call: TRBV7-2
j_call: TRBJ2-7
d_call: TRBD2
cdr3_aa: CASSHGSGTSGVWQYF
cdr3_nt: TGTGCCAGCAGCCATGGCTCCGGGACTAGCGGGGTATGGCAGTACTTC

clone_size: few
v_call: TRBV19
j_call: TRBJ2-2
d_call: TRBD1
cdr3_aa: CASSITGGTGELFF
cdr3_nt: TGTGCCAGTAGTATAACAGGGGGCACCGGGGAGCTGTTTTTT

clone_size: -
v_call: TRBV6-2/TRBV6-3
j_call: TRBJ2-2
d_call: -
cdr3_aa: CASRGGSDTGELFF
cdr3_nt: TGTGCCAGCAGAGGGGGTTCCGACACCGGGGAGCTGTTTTTT

clone_size: few
v_call: TRBV7-2
j_call: TRBJ1-5
d_call: -
cdr3_aa: CASSENPPGPQHF
cdr3_nt: TGTGCCAGCAGCGAAAATCCCCCGGGGCCCCAGCATTTT

clone_size: -
v_call: TRBV3-1
j_call: TRBJ2-1
d_call: TRBD2
cdr3_aa: CASSWRLAGVSEQFF
cdr3_nt: TGTGCCAGCAGCTGGCGACTAGCGGGAGTAAGTGAGCAGTTCTTC

clone_size: -
v_call: TRBV5-4
j_call: TRBJ2-2
d_call: -
cdr3_aa: CASSEGGSGTGELFF
cdr3_nt: TGTGCCAGCAGCGAGGGGGGTTCGGGGACCGGGGAGCTGTTTTTT

clone_size: many
v_call: TRBV18
j_call: TRBJ2-7
d_call: TRBD2
cdr3_aa: CASSPPASGTYEQYF
cdr3_nt: TGTGCCAGCTCACCACCGGCTAGCGGGACCTACGAGCAGTACTTC

clone_size: many
v_call: TRBV11-2
j_call: TRBJ1-4
d_call: -
cdr3_aa: CASRNIRERRTNEKLFF
cdr3_nt: TGTGCCAGCAGAAACATACGCGAGCGGCGAACTAATGAAAAACTGTTTTTT

clone_size: -
v_call: TRBV24-1
j_call: TRBJ2-2
d_call: -
cdr3_aa: CATSDPRLVTGELFF
cdr3_nt: TGTGCCACCAGTGACCCGCGACTTGTCACCGGGGAGCTGTTTTTT

clone_size: -
v_call: TRBV29-1
j_call: TRBJ1-4
d_call: -
cdr3_aa: CSAEGGGEKLFF
cdr3_nt: TGCAGCGCCGAGGGTGGGGGTGAAAAACTGTTTTTT

clone_size: many
v_call: TRBV7-9
j_call: TRBJ2-3
d_call: TRBD1
cdr3_aa: CASSLAGQGTDTQYF
cdr3_nt: TGCGCCAGCAGCTTGGCCGGACAGGGAACAGATACGCAGTATTTT

clone_size: many
v_call: TRBV20-1
j_call: TRBJ2-7
d_call: -
cdr3_aa: CSARAPSSYEQYF
cdr3_nt: TGCAGTGCTAGAGCGCCAAGCTCCTACGAGCAGTACTTC

clone_size: -
v_call: TRBV7-9
j_call: TRBJ2-2
d_call: -
cdr3_aa: CASSLVSTFTGELFF
cdr3_nt: TGTGCCAGCAGCTTAGTTTCCACATTCACCGGGGAGCTGTTTTTT

clone_size: few
v_call: TRBV9
j_call: TRBJ1-1
d_call: -
cdr3_aa: CASSERTGEAFF
cdr3_nt: TGTGCCAGCAGCGAGAGGACCGGCGAAGCTTTCTTT

clone_size: many
v_call: TRBV11-2
j_call: TRBJ2-1
d_call: TRBD2
cdr3_aa: CASSLGPAGARQFF
cdr3_nt: TGTGCCAGCAGCTTAGGCCCAGCGGGAGCGCGTCAGTTCTTC

clone_size: many
v_call: TRBV2
j_call: TRBJ2-1
d_call: -
cdr3_aa: CASSLTRPQYNEQFF
cdr3_nt: TGTGCCAGCAGCCTAACCCGACCACAGTACAATGAGCAGTTCTTC

clone_size: few
v_call: TRBV29-1
j_call: TRBJ2-7
d_call: -
cdr3_aa: CSVEQGLPYEQYF
cdr3_nt: TGCAGCGTTGAACAGGGGCTGCCCTACGAGCAGTACTTC

clone_size: many
v_call: TRBV12-3/TRBV12-4
j_call: TRBJ1-1
d_call: -
cdr3_aa: CASSLVVGVGGYTEAFF
cdr3_nt: TGTGCCAGCAGTTTAGTAGTAGGGGTAGGGGGATACACTGAAGCTTTCTTT

clone_size: few
v_call: TRBV27
j_call: TRBJ2-2
d_call: -
cdr3_aa: CASMFRGEGELFF
cdr3_nt: TGTGCCAGCATGTTTCGTGGGGAAGGGGAGCTGTTTTTT

clone_size: many
v_call: TRBV20-1
j_call: TRBJ1-1
d_call: -
cdr3_aa: CRPGTGVNTEAFF
cdr3_nt: TGCAGGCCCGGGACGGGGGTGAACACTGAAGCTTTCTTT

clone_size: -
v_call: TRBV20-1
j_call: TRBJ2-7
d_call: -
cdr3_aa: CSAGQSGTSTYEQYF
cdr3_nt: TGCAGTGCTGGCCAATCCGGGACATCTACCTACGAGCAGTACTTC

clone_size: -
v_call: TRBV14
j_call: TRBJ2-1
d_call: -
cdr3_aa: CASSIRELSSYNEQFF
cdr3_nt: TGTGCCAGCAGCATCCGGGAACTCAGCTCCTACAATGAGCAGTTCTTC

clone_size: -
v_call: TRBV4-1
j_call: TRBJ2-7
d_call: TRBD2
cdr3_aa: CASSQAGTSTSYEQYF
cdr3_nt: TGCGCCAGCAGCCAAGCCGGGACTAGCACATCCTACGAGCAGTACTTC

clone_size: many
v_call: TRBV25-1
j_call: TRBJ1-1
d_call: TRBD1
cdr3_aa: CASSGLRSRDRGYAEAFF
cdr3_nt: TGTGCCAGCAGTGGTCTCCGGTCCCGGGACAGGGGGTACGCTGAAGCTTTCTTT

clone_size: many
v_call: TRBV2
j_call: TRBJ1-5
d_call: -
cdr3_aa: CASSGSAVNQPQHF
cdr3_nt: TGTGCCAGCAGTGGTTCAGCAGTCAATCAGCCCCAGCATTTT

clone_size: -
v_call: TRBV30
j_call: TRBJ2-3
d_call: -
cdr3_aa: CAWSKGATDTQYF
cdr3_nt: TGTGCCTGGAGTAAAGGGGCGACAGATACGCAGTATTTT

clone_size: -
v_call: TRBV20-1
j_call: TRBJ1-6
d_call: -
cdr3_aa: CSARVWQSYNSPLHF
cdr3_nt: TGCAGTGCTAGAGTATGGCAGTCCTATAATTCACCCCTCCACTTT

clone_size: many
v_call: TRBV28
j_call: TRBJ1-3
d_call: -
cdr3_aa: CASSLTVFSGNTIYF
cdr3_nt: TGTGCCAGCAGTTTAACAGTTTTCTCTGGAAACACCATATATTTT

clone_size: many
v_call: TRBV2
j_call: TRBJ1-1
d_call: -
cdr3_aa: CASSTQGSYTEAFF
cdr3_nt: TGTGCCAGCAGTACCCAGGGGTCATACACTGAAGCTTTCTTT

clone_size: -
v_call: TRBV28
j_call: TRBJ2-7
d_call: -
cdr3_aa: CASNDLYEQYF
cdr3_nt: TGTGCCAGCAACGATCTCTACGAGCAGTACTTC

clone_size: -
v_call: TRBV5-1
j_call: TRBJ2-5
d_call: TRBD1
cdr3_aa: CASSLAAGGRETQYF
cdr3_nt: TGCGCCAGCAGCTTGGCGGCAGGGGGCAGGGAGACCCAGTACTTC

clone_size: -
v_call: TRBV6-5
j_call: TRBJ1-4
d_call: -
cdr3_aa: CASSYFPPEKLFF
cdr3_nt: TGTGCCAGCAGTTACTTCCCCCCGGAAAAACTGTTTTTT

clone_size: -
v_call: TRBV2
j_call: TRBJ2-3
d_call: TRBD2
cdr3_aa: CASSPGLTGLAGAGTQYF
cdr3_nt: TGTGCCAGCAGCCCCGGCCTCACCGGACTAGCGGGAGCAGGTACGCAGTATTTT

clone_size: -
v_call: TRBV28
j_call: TRBJ2-7
d_call: -
cdr3_aa: CASRNGPYEQYF
cdr3_nt: TGTGCCAGCAGGAATGGGCCTTACGAGCAGTACTTC

clone_size: few
v_call: TRBV6-5
j_call: TRBJ2-2
d_call: TRBD1
cdr3_aa: CAGSSLTGGSGELFF
cdr3_nt: TGTGCCGGCAGTTCTCTGACAGGGGGTAGCGGGGAGCTGTTTTTT

clone_size: many
v_call: TRBV6-1
j_call: TRBJ1-2
d_call: -
cdr3_aa: CASSDPGLSLSPYGYTF
cdr3_nt: TGTGCCAGCAGTGACCCAGGGTTAAGTCTTTCTCCTTATGGCTACACCTTC

clone_size: few
v_call: TRBV5-1
j_call: TRBJ2-3
d_call: TRBD2
cdr3_aa: CASTRAGGDTDTQYF
cdr3_nt: TGCGCCAGCACCAGGGCCGGGGGGGACACAGATACGCAGTATTTT

clone_size: few
v_call: TRBV6-1
j_call: TRBJ1-5
d_call: TRBD1
cdr3_aa: CASRATGQGLNQPQHF
cdr3_nt: TGTGCCAGCCGAGCCACGGGACAGGGGCTCAATCAGCCCCAGCATTTT

clone_size: many
v_call: TRBV11-2
j_call: TRBJ1-2
d_call: TRBD1
cdr3_aa: CASRGQEHYGYTF
cdr3_nt: TGTGCCAGCAGGGGACAGGAACACTATGGCTACACCTTC

clone_size: -
v_call: TRBV6-2/TRBV6-3
j_call: TRBJ1-2
d_call: -
cdr3_aa: CASSERAGGYTF
cdr3_nt: TGTGCCAGCAGTGAAAGGGCAGGCGGCTACACCTTC

clone_size: few
v_call: TRBV20-1
j_call: TRBJ2-1
d_call: TRBD2
cdr3_aa: CSARGLAGLFYNEQFF
cdr3_nt: TGCAGTGCTAGAGGACTAGCGGGTTTGTTCTACAATGAGCAGTTCTTC

clone_size: many
v_call: TRBV28
j_call: TRBJ1-1
d_call: -
cdr3_aa: CASTLIEMNTEAFF
cdr3_nt: TGTGCCAGCACCCTTATAGAAATGAACACTGAAGCTTTCTTT

clone_size: few
v_call: TRBV14
j_call: TRBJ2-1
d_call: -
cdr3_aa: CASSQHPVAGVHEQFF
cdr3_nt: TGTGCCAGCAGCCAACACCCAGTTGCAGGGGTTCATGAGCAGTTCTTC

clone_size: -
v_call: TRBV20-1
j_call: TRBJ2-3
d_call: TRBD2
cdr3_aa: CSARDIGAGKLAPGATDTQYF
cdr3_nt: TGCAGTGCTAGAGACATCGGGGCGGGCAAACTAGCGCCTGGAGCCACAGATACGCAGTATTTT

clone_size: few
v_call: TRBV27
j_call: TRBJ1-2
d_call: -
cdr3_aa: CASSPSDRNFHGYTF
cdr3_nt: TGTGCCAGCAGTCCGTCGGACAGAAATTTCCATGGCTACACCTTC

clone_size: -
v_call: TRBV5-1
j_call: TRBJ1-4
d_call: TRBD1
cdr3_aa: CASSLITGGLSEKLFF
cdr3_nt: TGCGCCAGCAGCTTGATAACAGGGGGTTTGAGTGAAAAACTGTTTTTT

clone_size: few
v_call: TRBV5-1
j_call: TRBJ2-1
d_call: TRBD2
cdr3_aa: CASSLGATSGSYNEQFF
cdr3_nt: TGCGCCAGCAGCTTGGGGGCCACTAGCGGGAGTTACAATGAGCAGTTCTTC

clone_size: many
v_call: TRBV2
j_call: TRBJ2-4
d_call: -
cdr3_aa: CASRRVNDIQYF
cdr3_nt: TGTGCCAGCAGGAGGGTTAACGACATTCAGTACTTC

clone_size: many
v_call: TRBV11-2
j_call: TRBJ2-7
d_call: -
cdr3_aa: CASTRGGGQSYEQYF
cdr3_nt: TGTGCCAGCACCCGAGGGGGGGGTCAATCCTACGAGCAGTACTTC

clone_size: -
v_call: TRBV6-5
j_call: TRBJ1-2
d_call: -
cdr3_aa: CASSYYPVHGYTF
cdr3_nt: TGTGCCAGCAGTTACTACCCAGTGCATGGCTACACCTTC